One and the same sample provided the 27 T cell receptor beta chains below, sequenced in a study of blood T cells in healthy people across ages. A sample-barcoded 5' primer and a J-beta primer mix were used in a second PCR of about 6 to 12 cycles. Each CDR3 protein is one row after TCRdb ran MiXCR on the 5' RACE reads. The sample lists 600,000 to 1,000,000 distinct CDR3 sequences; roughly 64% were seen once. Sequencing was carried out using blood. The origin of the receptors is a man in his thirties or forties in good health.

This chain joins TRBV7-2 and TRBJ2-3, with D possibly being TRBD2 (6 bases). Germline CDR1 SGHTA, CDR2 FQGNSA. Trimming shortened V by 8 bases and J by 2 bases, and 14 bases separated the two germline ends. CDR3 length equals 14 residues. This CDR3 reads CASFGGESTDTQYF. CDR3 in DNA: TGTGCCAGCTTCGGAGGGGAGTCCACAGATACGCAGTATTTT. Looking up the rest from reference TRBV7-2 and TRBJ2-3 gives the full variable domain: GAGVSQSPSNKVTEKGKDVELRCDPISGHTALYWYRQSLGQGLEFLIYFQGNSAPDKSGLPSDRFSAERTGGSVSTLTIQRTQQEDSAVYLCASFGGESTDTQYFGPGTRLTVL.

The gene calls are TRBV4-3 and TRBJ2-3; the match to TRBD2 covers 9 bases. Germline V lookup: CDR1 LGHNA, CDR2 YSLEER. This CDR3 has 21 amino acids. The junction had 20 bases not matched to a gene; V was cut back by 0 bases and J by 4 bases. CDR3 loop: CASSQEVETSGSTGRADTQYF. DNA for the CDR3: TGCGCCAGCAGCCAAGAGGTCGAGACTAGCGGCTCTACCGGGCGGGCAGATACGCAGTATTTT.

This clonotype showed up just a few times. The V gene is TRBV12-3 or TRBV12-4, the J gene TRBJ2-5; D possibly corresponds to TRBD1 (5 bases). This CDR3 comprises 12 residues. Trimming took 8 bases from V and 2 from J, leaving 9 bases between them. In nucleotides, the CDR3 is TGTGCCAGCGGGGCGAAACAAGAGACCCAGTACTTC. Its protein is CASGAKQETQYF.

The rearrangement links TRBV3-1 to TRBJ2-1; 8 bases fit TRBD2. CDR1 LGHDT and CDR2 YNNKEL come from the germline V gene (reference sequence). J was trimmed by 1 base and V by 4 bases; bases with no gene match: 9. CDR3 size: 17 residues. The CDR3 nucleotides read TGTGCCAGCAGCCGACTAGCGCACCAAAGTTCCTACAATGAGCAGTTCTTC. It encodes CASSRLAHQSSYNEQFF.

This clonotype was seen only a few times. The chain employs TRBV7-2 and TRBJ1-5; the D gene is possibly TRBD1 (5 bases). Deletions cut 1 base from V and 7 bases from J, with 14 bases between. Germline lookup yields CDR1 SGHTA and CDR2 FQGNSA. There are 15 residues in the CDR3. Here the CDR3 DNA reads TGTGCCAGCAGCTTAGGTGGCTCAGAGGGGCAGCCCCAGCATTTT. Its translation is CASSLGGSEGQPQHF.

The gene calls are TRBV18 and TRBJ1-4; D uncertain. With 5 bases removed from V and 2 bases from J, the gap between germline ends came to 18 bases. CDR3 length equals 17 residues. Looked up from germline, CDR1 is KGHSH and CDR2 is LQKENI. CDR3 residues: CASSTILGSTTNEKLFF. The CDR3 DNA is TGTGCCAGCTCAACAATATTAGGGAGTACGACTAATGAAAAACTGTTTTTT.

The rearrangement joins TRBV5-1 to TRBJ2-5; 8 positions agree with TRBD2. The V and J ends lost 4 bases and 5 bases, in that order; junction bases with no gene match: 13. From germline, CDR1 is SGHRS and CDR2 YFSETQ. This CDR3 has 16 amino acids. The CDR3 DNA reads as TGCGCCAGCAGCCCGCAGTTCAGCGGGGGAAGCGAGACCCAGTACTTC. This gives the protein CASSPQFSGGSETQYF.

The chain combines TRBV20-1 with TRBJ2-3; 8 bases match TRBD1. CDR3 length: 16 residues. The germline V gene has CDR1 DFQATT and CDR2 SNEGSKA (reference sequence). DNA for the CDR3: TGCAGCCATCCTATAGGACAGGGTGGGTCCACAGATACGCAGTATTTT. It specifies CSHPIGQGGSTDTQYF.

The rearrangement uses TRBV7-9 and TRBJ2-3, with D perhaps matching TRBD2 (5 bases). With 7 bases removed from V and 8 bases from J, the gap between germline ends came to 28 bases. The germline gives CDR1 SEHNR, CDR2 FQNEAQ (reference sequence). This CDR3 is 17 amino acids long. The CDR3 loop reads CASTDNLGSGVTGTQYF. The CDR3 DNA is TGTGCCAGCACCGATAACTTAGGATCCGGGGTGACGGGTACGCAGTATTTT. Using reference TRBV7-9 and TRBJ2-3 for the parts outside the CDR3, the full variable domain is DTGVSQNPRHKITKRGQNVTFRCDPISEHNRLYWYRQTLGQGPEFLTYFQNEAQLEKSRLLSDRFSAERPKGSFSTLEIQRTEQGDSAMYLCASTDNLGSGVTGTQYFGPGTRLTVL.

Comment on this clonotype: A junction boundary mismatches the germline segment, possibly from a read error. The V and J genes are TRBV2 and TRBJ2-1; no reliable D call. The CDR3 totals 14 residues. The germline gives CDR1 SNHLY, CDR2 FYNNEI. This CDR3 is CVSSVLTTWNEQFF. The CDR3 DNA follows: TGTGTCAGCAGTGTTCTCACAACGTGGAATGAGCAGTTCTTC.

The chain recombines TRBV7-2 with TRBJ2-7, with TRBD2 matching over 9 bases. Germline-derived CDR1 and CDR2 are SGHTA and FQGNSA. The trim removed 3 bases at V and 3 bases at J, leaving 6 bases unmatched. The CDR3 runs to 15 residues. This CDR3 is CASSLGSGSFYEQYF. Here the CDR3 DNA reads TGTGCCAGCAGCTTGGGTAGCGGGAGCTTCTACGAGCAGTACTTC.

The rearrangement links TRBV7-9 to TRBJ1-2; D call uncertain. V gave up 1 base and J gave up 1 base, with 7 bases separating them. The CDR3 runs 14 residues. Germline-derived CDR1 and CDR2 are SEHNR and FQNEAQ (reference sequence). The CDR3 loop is CASSLVWINYGYTF. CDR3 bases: TGTGCCAGCAGCTTAGTGTGGATTAACTATGGCTACACCTTC.

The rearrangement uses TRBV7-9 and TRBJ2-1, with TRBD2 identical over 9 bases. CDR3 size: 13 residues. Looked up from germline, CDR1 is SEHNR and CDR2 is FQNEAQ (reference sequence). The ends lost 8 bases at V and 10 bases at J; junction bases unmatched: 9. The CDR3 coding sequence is TGTGCCAGCTCGGCGGGGGGGCCAAGCGAGCAGTTCTTC. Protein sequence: CASSAGGPSEQFF.

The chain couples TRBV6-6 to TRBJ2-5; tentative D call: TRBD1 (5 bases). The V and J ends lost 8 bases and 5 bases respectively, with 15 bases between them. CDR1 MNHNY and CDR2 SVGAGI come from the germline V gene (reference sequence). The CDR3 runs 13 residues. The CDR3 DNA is TGTGCCAGCGGGATGACAGCACGGGAGACCCAGTACTTC. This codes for CASGMTARETQYF.

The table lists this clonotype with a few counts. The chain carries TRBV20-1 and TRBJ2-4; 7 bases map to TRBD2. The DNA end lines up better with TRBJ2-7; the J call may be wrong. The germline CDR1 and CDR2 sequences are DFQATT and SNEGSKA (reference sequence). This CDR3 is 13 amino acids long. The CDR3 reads CSARDPGGYEQYF. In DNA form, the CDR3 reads TGCAGTGCTAGAGATCCGGGAGGATACGAGCAGTACTTC.

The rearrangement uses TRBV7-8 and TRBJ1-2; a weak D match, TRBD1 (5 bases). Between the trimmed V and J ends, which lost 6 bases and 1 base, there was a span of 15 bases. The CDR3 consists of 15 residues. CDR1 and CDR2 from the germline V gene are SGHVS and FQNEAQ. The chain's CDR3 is CASSLLTDINYGYTF. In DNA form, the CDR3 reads TGTGCCAGCAGTTTACTGACAGATATTAACTATGGCTACACCTTC.

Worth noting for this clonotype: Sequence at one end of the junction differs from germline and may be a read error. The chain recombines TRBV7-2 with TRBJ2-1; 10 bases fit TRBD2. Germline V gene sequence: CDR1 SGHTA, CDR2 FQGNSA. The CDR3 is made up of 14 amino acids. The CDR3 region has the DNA TGTGCCAGCAGCTTAGGGCCCTCTAGCGGGGGAGCTTTATTC. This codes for CASSLGPSSGGALF.

The CDR3: CASSELFTDTQYF. As DNA, the CDR3 is TGTGCCAGCAGCGAGTTATTCACAGATACGCAGTATTTT. This chain connects TRBV9 to TRBJ2-3; D unclear. The CDR3 has 13 residues. Germline lookup yields CDR1 SGDLS and CDR2 YYNGEE. Trimming left V 3 bases short and J 2 bases short, with 7 bases between. The full variable domain, in which reference TRBV9 and TRBJ2-3 provide the parts outside the CDR3, is DSGVTQTPKHLITATGQRVTLRCSPRSGDLSVYWYQQSLDQGLQFLIQYYNGEERAKGNILERFSAQQFPDLHSELNLSSLELGDSALYFCASSELFTDTQYFGPGTRLTVL.

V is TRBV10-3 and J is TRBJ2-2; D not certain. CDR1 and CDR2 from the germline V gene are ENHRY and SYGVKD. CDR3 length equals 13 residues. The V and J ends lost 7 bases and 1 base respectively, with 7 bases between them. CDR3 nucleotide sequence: TGTGCCATCAAGGCAGAGAACACCGGGGAGCTGTTTTTT. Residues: CAIKAENTGELFF.

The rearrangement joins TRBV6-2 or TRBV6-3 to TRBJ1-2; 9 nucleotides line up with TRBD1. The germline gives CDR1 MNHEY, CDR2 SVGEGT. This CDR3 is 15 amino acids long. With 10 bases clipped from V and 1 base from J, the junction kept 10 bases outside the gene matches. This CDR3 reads CATTTGTGNNYGYTF. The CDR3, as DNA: TGTGCCACCACAACCGGGACAGGGAATAACTATGGCTACACCTTC.

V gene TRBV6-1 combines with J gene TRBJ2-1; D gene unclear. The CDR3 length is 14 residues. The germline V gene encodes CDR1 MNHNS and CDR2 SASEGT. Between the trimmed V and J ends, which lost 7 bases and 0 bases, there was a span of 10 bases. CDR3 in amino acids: CASNSWSSYNEQFF. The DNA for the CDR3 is TGTGCCAGCAACAGCTGGAGCTCCTACAATGAGCAGTTCTTC.

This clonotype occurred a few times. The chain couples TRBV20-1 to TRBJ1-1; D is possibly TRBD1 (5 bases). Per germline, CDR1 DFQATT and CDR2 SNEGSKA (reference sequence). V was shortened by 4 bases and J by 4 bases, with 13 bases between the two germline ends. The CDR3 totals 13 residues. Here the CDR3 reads CSAKDQGITEAFF. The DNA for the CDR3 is TGCAGTGCTAAGGACCAGGGTATCACTGAAGCTTTCTTT.

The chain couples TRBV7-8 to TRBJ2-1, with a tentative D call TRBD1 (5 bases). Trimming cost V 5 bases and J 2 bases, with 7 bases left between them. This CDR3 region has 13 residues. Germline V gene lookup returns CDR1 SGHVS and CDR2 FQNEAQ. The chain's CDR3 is CASSGAAYNEQFF. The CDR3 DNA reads TGTGCCAGCAGCGGGGCCGCCTACAATGAGCAGTTCTTC.

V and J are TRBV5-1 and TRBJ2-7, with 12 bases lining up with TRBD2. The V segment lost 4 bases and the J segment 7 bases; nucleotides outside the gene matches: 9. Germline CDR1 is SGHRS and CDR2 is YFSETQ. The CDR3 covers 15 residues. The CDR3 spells CASSVRLAGVREQYF. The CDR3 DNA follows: TGCGCCAGCAGCGTCAGACTAGCGGGAGTGAGGGAGCAGTACTTC.

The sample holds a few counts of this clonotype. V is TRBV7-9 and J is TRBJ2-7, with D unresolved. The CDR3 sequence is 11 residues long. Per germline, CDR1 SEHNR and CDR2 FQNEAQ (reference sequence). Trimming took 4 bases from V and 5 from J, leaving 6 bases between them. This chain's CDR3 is CASSWSNEQYF. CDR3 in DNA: TGTGCCAGCAGCTGGAGCAACGAGCAGTACTTC.

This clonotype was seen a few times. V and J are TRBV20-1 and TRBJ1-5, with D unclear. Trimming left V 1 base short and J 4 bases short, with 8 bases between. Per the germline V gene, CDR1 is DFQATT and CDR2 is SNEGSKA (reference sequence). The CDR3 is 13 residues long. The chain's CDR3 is CSARVQRNQPQHF. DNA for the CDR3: TGCAGTGCTAGAGTACAGCGGAATCAGCCCCAGCATTTT.

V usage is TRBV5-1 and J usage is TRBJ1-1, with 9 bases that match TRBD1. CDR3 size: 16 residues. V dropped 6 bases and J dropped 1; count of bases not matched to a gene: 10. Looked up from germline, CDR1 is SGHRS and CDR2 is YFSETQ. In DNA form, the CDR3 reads TGCGCCAGCAAACTCACAGGGGGCGTCGGGAACACTGAAGCTTTCTTT. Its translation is CASKLTGGVGNTEAFF. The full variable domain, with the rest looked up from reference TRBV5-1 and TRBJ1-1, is KAGVTQTPRYLIKTRGQQVTLSCSPISGHRSVSWYQQTPGQGLQFLFEYFSETQRNKGNFPGRFSGRQFSNSRSEMNVSTLELGDSALYLCASKLTGGVGNTEAFFGQGTRLTVV.